Below, 28 T cell receptor beta chains from the same sample are listed, as sequenced in a study of cytomegalovirus exposure and HLA in healthy donors. PCR used 60 Vbeta primers and 13 Jbeta primers. Libraries were prepared by immunoSEQ multiplex PCR; TCRdb keeps only in-frame clonotypes and omits some of them. The table records tens of thousands of clones, 60% to 80% of them present only once. The sequenced sample consisted of PBMCs. These receptors were taken from a woman in her 40s in good health and CMV-seropositive.

This chain links TRBV6-5 with TRBJ2-2; D gene unclear. The length of the CDR3 is 14 residues. Per the germline V gene, CDR1 is MNHEY and CDR2 is SVGAGI. Trimming removed 1 base from V and 3 bases from J, with 6 bases in between. The CDR3 bases are TGTGCCAGCAGTTACTTCCGGTACACCGGGGAGCTGTTTTTT. Translated: CASSYFRYTGELFF.

The V and J genes are TRBV6-5 and TRBJ1-2; D is unresolved. The ends were cut back, 5 bases at V and 7 bases at J, with 14 bases in the middle. Germline CDR1 and CDR2: MNHEY and SVGAGI. This CDR3 comprises 13 residues. The CDR3 DNA is TGTGCCAGCAGTCCGCAAACTTGGTCTGGCTACACCTTC. Its translation: CASSPQTWSGYTF.

The V call is TRBV5-6, the J call TRBJ1-5, with D perhaps matching TRBD1 (6 bases). The CDR3 consists of 16 residues. Germline V lookup: CDR1 SGHDT, CDR2 YYEEEE. The V end lost 1 base, the J end lost 2 bases, and 13 bases lay between the germline ends. The CDR3: CASSLWGGVGNQPQHF. CDR3 in DNA: TGTGCCAGCAGCTTGTGGGGGGGCGTCGGCAATCAGCCCCAGCATTTT.

The J gene is TRBJ2-1, the V gene TRBV2; TRBD2 aligns across 7 bases. Germline CDR1 reads SNHLY; CDR2 reads FYNNEI. Trimming at V came to 3 bases and at J to 2 bases, leaving 4 bases not matched to a gene. The CDR3 runs 15 residues. The CDR3 loop reads CASSDLRGTYNEQFF. CDR3 in DNA: TGTGCCAGCAGTGATCTGCGGGGGACCTACAATGAGCAGTTCTTC.

This clone has a handful of counts. This sequence joins TRBV7-9 and TRBJ1-1; D not certain. V was pared by 5 bases and J by 4 bases, with 17 bases between. The CDR3 length is 15 residues. Germline CDR1 is SEHNR and CDR2 is FQNEAQ (reference sequence). The CDR3 nucleotides read TGTGCCAGCAGCCCTCCAGGAGGTTGGGGCACTGAAGCTTTCTTT. Its protein product is CASSPPGGWGTEAFF. Using reference TRBV7-9 and TRBJ1-1 for the parts outside the CDR3, the full variable domain is DTGVSQNPRHKITKRGQNVTFRCDPISEHNRLYWYRQTLGQGPEFLTYFQNEAQLEKSRLLSDRFSAERPKGSFSTLEIQRTEQGDSAMYLCASSPPGGWGTEAFFGQGTRLTVV.

V and J are TRBV10-2 and TRBJ2-5, with 7 positions matching TRBD2. Trimming removed 7 bases from V and 5 bases from J; junction bases left unmatched: 16. The CDR3 length is 16 residues. Germline V lookup: CDR1 WSHSY, CDR2 SAAADI. The CDR3 region has the DNA TGCGCCAGCACGCAGGGAACAGCGGGATTGGGGGAGACCCAGTACTTC. Encoded protein: CASTQGTAGLGETQYF.

The rearrangement links TRBV2 to TRBJ2-7, with 7 bases that match TRBD1. V dropped 1 base and J dropped 3; count of bases not matched to a gene: 6. This CDR3 has 15 residues. Germline lookup yields CDR1 SNHLY and CDR2 FYNNEI. Written as DNA, the CDR3 is TGTGCCAGCAGTGAAGGTCGAGGGACAGTCTACGAGCAGTACTTC. Residues: CASSEGRGTVYEQYF.

The gene calls are TRBV6-6 and TRBJ1-2; 7 bases are shared with TRBD1. Trimming at V came to 3 bases and at J to 2 bases, leaving 6 bases not matched to a gene. Germline CDR1 reads MNHNY; CDR2 reads SVGAGI (reference sequence). The CDR3 runs 15 residues. CDR3 DNA: TGTGCCAGCAGTTATCAAACGACAGGGAACTATGGCTACACCTTC. It encodes CASSYQTTGNYGYTF.

CDR3 amino acids: CASLPAGNPGNTIYF. The CDR3, as DNA: TGTGCCAGCCTACCCGCGGGCAACCCTGGAAACACCATATATTTT. The V and J genes are TRBV6-5 and TRBJ1-3, with unresolved D. The CDR3 is 15 residues long. Trimming pared 8 bases from V and 2 bases from J, leaving 16 bases between. Germline V lookup: CDR1 MNHEY, CDR2 SVGAGI.

V is TRBV19 and J is TRBJ2-3; D is possibly TRBD2 (6 bases). V lost 7 bases to trimming and J lost 3 bases, with 11 bases between them. Germline values: CDR1 LNHDA, CDR2 SQIVND (reference sequence). The CDR3 consists of 13 residues. DNA for the CDR3: TGTGCCAGTAACCCGGGAGTGACAGATACGCAGTATTTT. It translates to CASNPGVTDTQYF.

This chain links TRBV6-1 with TRBJ2-7; the match to TRBD1 covers 7 bases. CDR1 is MNHNS, CDR2 SASEGT, per germline. The CDR3 spans 15 residues. Trimming cost V 4 bases and J 0 bases; bases outside gene matches: 6. CDR3 protein: CASSGQGFSSYEQYF. CDR3 bases: TGTGCCAGCAGTGGACAGGGATTTAGCTCCTACGAGCAGTACTTC.

This chain connects TRBV9 to TRBJ2-6, with 8 nucleotides matching TRBD1. The germline V gene encodes CDR1 SGDLS and CDR2 YYNGEE. Losses at the gene ends were 0 bases for V and 4 bases for J; bases not matched to a gene: 6. The CDR3 covers 17 residues. As DNA, the CDR3 is TGTGCCAGCAGCGTAGCGCAGGGGGCGCAGGGGGCCAACGTCCTGACTTTC. This sequence encodes CASSVAQGAQGANVLTF.

The chain has TRBV5-4 and TRBJ1-5, with D unclear. Per germline, CDR1 SGHNT and CDR2 YYREEE (reference sequence). Trimming left V 0 bases short and J 4 bases short, with 5 bases between. The CDR3 sequence is 13 residues long. The CDR3 here is CASSLDYNQPQHF. CDR3 DNA sequence: TGTGCCAGCAGCTTGGACTATAATCAGCCCCAGCATTTT. The full variable domain, its missing parts supplied by reference TRBV5-4 and TRBJ1-5, is ETGVTQSPTHLIKTRGQQVTLRCSSQSGHNTVSWYQQALGQGPQFIFQYYREEENGRGNFPPRFSGLQFPNYSSELNVNALELDDSALYLCASSLDYNQPQHFGDGTRLSIL.

This clone was counted between two and nine times. This chain joins TRBV14 and TRBJ2-7, with 10 bases aligning to TRBD2. Per germline, CDR1 SGHDN and CDR2 FVKESK. The CDR3 totals 15 residues. V lost 0 bases, J lost 3 bases, and 2 bases stayed unmatched. The CDR3 DNA is TGTGCCAGCAGCCAAGAGCGACTAGCGGGCTACGAGCAGTACTTC. It is translated as CASSQERLAGYEQYF.

The chain combines TRBV6-4 with TRBJ2-5; TRBD1 aligns across 11 bases. The CDR3 extends over 15 amino acids. The germline V gene has CDR1 MRHNA and CDR2 SNTAGT. V lost 5 bases, J lost 0 bases, and 2 bases stayed unmatched. CDR3 bases: TGTGCCAGCAGTCGGGACAGGGGGTACCAAGAGACCCAGTACTTC. This gives the protein CASSRDRGYQETQYF.

The genes are TRBV28 and TRBJ1-4; 7 bases are shared with TRBD1. J lost 4 bases, V lost 7 bases, and 6 bases had no gene match. CDR3 size: 14 residues. CDR1 MDHEN and CDR2 SYDVKM come from the germline V gene. CDR3 sequence (DNA): TGTGCCAGCACTGGACAGGTCCGTAATGAAAAACTGTTTTTT. This encodes CASTGQVRNEKLFF. Complete variable domain (other parts from reference TRBV28 and TRBJ1-4): DVKVTQSSRYLVKRTGEKVFLECVQDMDHENMFWYRQDPGLGLRLIYFSYDVKMKEKGDIPEGYSVSREKKERFSLILESASTNQTSMYLCASTGQVRNEKLFFGSGTQLSVL.

The J gene is TRBJ1-2, the V gene TRBV2, with TRBD1 matching over 11 bases. Germline CDR1 and CDR2: SNHLY and FYNNEI. V lost 6 bases and J lost 8; bases outside the gene matches: 5. The CDR3 runs 13 residues. The CDR3 region is CASSRGTGGGYTF. The DNA for the CDR3 is TGTGCCAGCAGCCGAGGGACAGGGGGAGGCTACACCTTC.

The chain is built from TRBV5-1 and TRBJ1-1, with 8 positions matching TRBD1. The V gene's germline CDR1 is SGHRS and CDR2 YFSETQ. There are 15 residues in the CDR3. The J segment lost 3 bases and the V segment lost 4 bases, leaving 8 bases of the junction unmatched. DNA of the CDR3: TGCGCCAGCAGCCCCCAGGGGGCGCGGGACACTGAAGCTTTCTTT. This gives the protein CASSPQGARDTEAFF.

J is TRBJ2-5 and V is TRBV11-2, with TRBD1 matching 9 bases. Germline assignment: CDR1 SGHAT and CDR2 FQNNGV. The CDR3 extends over 13 amino acids. The V gene end was trimmed by 3 bases and the J gene end by 4 bases; junction bases not matched to a gene: 0. Here the CDR3 DNA reads TGTGCCAGCAGCTTGGGACAGGGAGAGACCCAGTACTTC. This encodes CASSLGQGETQYF.

The chain employs TRBV5-1 and TRBJ2-3; TRBD2 agrees at 7 bases. Germline V gives CDR1 SGHRS, CDR2 YFSETQ. The V segment lost 3 bases and the J segment 3 bases; nucleotides outside the gene matches: 7. There are 15 residues in the CDR3. CDR3 sequence (DNA): TGCGCCAGCAGCTCCATCGGGACTACAACAGATACGCAGTATTTT. Protein sequence: CASSSIGTTTDTQYF.

The rearrangement joins TRBV30 to TRBJ1-4, with no clear D. Trimming left V 2 bases short and J 8 bases short, with 12 bases between. This CDR3 region has 13 residues. Germline V gene data show CDR1 as GTSNPN and CDR2 as SVGIG (reference sequence). The CDR3 loop reads CAWSREPEEKLFF. In nucleotides, the CDR3 is TGTGCCTGGAGTCGGGAACCGGAAGAAAAACTGTTTTTT.

This rearrangement joins TRBV19 to TRBJ1-5; maybe TRBD1 (5 bases). The CDR3 spans 14 residues. Trimming left V 7 bases short and J 6 bases short, with 16 bases between. Germline V gene lookup returns CDR1 LNHDA and CDR2 SQIVND (reference sequence). The CDR3 coding sequence is TGTGCCAGTATGCGTGGGGGGGGGATTCAGCCCCAGCATTTT. Residues: CASMRGGGIQPQHF.

The chain couples TRBV4-2 to TRBJ2-3, with TRBD2 matching over 8 bases. After removal of 3 bases from V and 4 bases from J, the junction contained 9 bases not matched to a gene. Per the germline V gene, CDR1 is LGHNA and CDR2 is YNFKEQ. The CDR3 consists of 16 residues. In DNA form, the CDR3 reads TGTGCCAGCAGCCAGGGAAGCGGGAGCAGGCCAGATACGCAGTATTTT. Translation gives CASSQGSGSRPDTQYF.

This clone came up once. This CDR3 is CASRRITSGRAREQFF. The CDR3 DNA sequence: TGTGCCAGCAGGCGAATCACTAGCGGGAGGGCCCGCGAGCAGTTCTTC. The rearrangement joins TRBV27 to TRBJ2-1; 13 bases are shared with TRBD2. The germline V gene encodes CDR1 MNHEY and CDR2 SMNVEV (reference sequence). This CDR3 comprises 16 residues. With V trimmed by 6 bases and J by 10 bases, 12 bases remained unmatched.

The chain has TRBV9 and TRBJ2-1; 8 nucleotides align to TRBD2. V lost 3 bases and J lost 7; bases outside the gene matches: 9. The CDR3 covers 15 residues. CDR1 and CDR2 (germline): SGDLS, YYNGEE. CDR3 protein: CASSASGSVRNEQFF. Here the CDR3 DNA reads TGTGCCAGCAGCGCGAGCGGGAGCGTGAGAAATGAGCAGTTCTTC.

This clone appeared once. The chain employs TRBV6-5 and TRBJ1-5, with unresolved D. V was shortened by 10 bases and J by 3 bases, with 16 bases between the two germline ends. Germline CDR1 MNHEY, CDR2 SVGAGI. This CDR3 has 14 amino acids. CDR3 loop: CATQEAGNNQPQHF. The DNA of the CDR3 is TGTGCCACCCAAGAAGCCGGGAACAATCAGCCCCAGCATTTT.

This clone has only a few counts. The J gene is TRBJ2-3, the V gene TRBV7-9, with TRBD2 matching over 7 bases. Germline CDR1 SEHNR, CDR2 FQNEAQ (reference sequence). The CDR3 has 15 residues. V trimming: 1 base; J trimming: 3 bases; junction bases outside the gene matches: 4. CDR3 sequence (DNA): TGTGCCAGCAGCTTAGTGGGAGGGAGGACAGATACGCAGTATTTT. Residues: CASSLVGGRTDTQYF.

The genes are TRBV29-1 and TRBJ1-2, with 8 bases that match TRBD1. The trim removed 6 bases at V and 2 bases at J, leaving 11 bases unmatched. Germline assignment: CDR1 SQVTM and CDR2 ANQGSEA. CDR3 length: 15 amino acids. The CDR3 DNA reads TGCAGCGTCAAAGACCAGGGGGCCATCAACTATGGCTACACCTTC. This translates into CSVKDQGAINYGYTF.